This T cell receptor beta chain was found in a study of T-cell memory formation after mild COVID-19. Looking at the study overall: Largely, TCR clusters stayed within a single donor. General study findings and limits: Whereas later expanders leaned CD4+, clones contracting day 15 to 85 showed a balanced CD4/CD8 makeup.

This clonotype has just a few counts. Its antigen is unidentified. From 5'RACE with constant-segment primers came TCR alpha and TCR beta cDNA libraries that carried sample barcodes and UMIs. MiXCR, applied by TCRdb to the 5' RACE reads, yields one record per CDR3 protein. The sample lists fewer than 550,000 distinct CDR3 sequences, about 20% occurring once. The sequencing input was PBMCs or a T cell subset sorted from them (not recorded which). This clonotype was sampled from an adult woman who had mild COVID-19 (a few samples of this study predate the infection). Cell type and time point are not known.

The CDR3 region has the DNA TGCAGCGTTGTCGGGGCGAGCACAGATACGCAGTATTTT. Translated, it gives CSVVGASTDTQYF. The V gene is TRBV29-1, the J gene TRBJ2-3; D could derive from TRBD1 or TRBD2 (5 bases each). The CDR3 consists of 13 residues. V was trimmed by 4 bases and J by 0 bases, leaving 8 bases between them. CDR1 is SQVTM and CDR2 is ANQGSEA in the germline V gene.